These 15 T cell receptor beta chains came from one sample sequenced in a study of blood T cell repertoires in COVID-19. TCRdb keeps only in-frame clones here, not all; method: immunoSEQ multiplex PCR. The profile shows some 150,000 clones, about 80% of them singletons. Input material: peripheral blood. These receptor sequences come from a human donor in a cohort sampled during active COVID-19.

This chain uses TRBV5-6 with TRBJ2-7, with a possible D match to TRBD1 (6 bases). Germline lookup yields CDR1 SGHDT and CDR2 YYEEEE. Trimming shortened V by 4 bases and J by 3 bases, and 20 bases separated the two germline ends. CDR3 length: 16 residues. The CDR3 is CASSLPGQSSYYEQYF. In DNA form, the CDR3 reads TGTGCCAGCAGCCTCCCAGGACAGTCATCTTACTACGAGCAGTACTTC.

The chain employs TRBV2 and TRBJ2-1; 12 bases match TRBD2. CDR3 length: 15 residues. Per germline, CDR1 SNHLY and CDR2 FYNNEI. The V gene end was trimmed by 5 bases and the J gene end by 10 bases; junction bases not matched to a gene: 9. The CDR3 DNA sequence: TGTGCCAGCAGTCTGGAGACTAGCGGGAGAGGGGAGCAGTTCTTC. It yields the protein CASSLETSGRGEQFF.

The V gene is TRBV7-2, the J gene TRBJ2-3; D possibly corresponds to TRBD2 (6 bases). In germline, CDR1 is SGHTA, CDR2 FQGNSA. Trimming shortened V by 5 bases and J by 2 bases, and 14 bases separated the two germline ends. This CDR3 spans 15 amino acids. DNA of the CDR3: TGTGCCAGCAGCCTTCAACCGGGAGACACAGATACGCAGTATTTT. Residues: CASSLQPGDTDTQYF.

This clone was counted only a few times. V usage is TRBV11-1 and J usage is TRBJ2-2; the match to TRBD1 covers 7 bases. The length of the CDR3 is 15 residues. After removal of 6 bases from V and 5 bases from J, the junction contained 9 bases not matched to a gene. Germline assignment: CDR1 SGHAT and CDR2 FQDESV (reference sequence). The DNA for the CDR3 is TGTGCCAGCAGTACCTACAGGGGACCAACCGGGGAGCTGTTTTTT. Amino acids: CASSTYRGPTGELFF.

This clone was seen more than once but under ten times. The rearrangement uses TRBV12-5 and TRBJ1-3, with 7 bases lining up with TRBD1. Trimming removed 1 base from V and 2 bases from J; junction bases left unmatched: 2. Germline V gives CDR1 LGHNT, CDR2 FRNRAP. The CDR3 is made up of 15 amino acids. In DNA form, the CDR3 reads TGTGCTAGTGGTTTGGGTGACAGGGCTGGAAACACCATATATTTT. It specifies CASGLGDRAGNTIYF.

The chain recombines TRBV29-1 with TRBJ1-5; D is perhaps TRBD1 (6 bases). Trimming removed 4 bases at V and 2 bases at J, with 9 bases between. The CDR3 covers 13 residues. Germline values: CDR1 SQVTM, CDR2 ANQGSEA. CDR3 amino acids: CSVGSGGNQPQHF. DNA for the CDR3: TGCAGCGTTGGTTCAGGGGGCAATCAGCCCCAGCATTTT.

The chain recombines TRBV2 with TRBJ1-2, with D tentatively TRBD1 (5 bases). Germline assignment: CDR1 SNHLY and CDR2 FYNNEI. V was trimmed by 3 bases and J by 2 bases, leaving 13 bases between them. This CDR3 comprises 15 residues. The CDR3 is CASSDGPTGNYGYTF. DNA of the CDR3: TGTGCCAGCAGTGACGGGCCTACAGGAAACTATGGCTACACCTTC.

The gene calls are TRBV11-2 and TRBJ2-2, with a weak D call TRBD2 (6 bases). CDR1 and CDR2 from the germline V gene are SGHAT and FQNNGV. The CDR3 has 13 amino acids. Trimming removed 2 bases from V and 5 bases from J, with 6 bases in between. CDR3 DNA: TGTGCCAGCAGCTTAAGCGGGACCGGGGAGCTGTTTTTT. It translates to CASSLSGTGELFF.

DNA for the CDR3: TGTGCCAGCAGTTTCTCCGACAGCGACTACAATGAGCAGTTCTTC. This translates into CASSFSDSDYNEQFF. The genes are TRBV27 and TRBJ2-1; D possibly corresponds to TRBD1 (5 bases). Trimming removed 3 bases at V and 3 bases at J, with 12 bases between. Germline V gives CDR1 MNHEY, CDR2 SMNVEV (reference sequence). The CDR3 totals 15 residues.

Here the CDR3 DNA reads TGTGCCAGCTCACCCCAGGACAGCTCCTACGAGCAGTACGTC. This codes for CASSPQDSSYEQYV. The chain couples TRBV18 to TRBJ2-7; D possibly corresponds to TRBD1 (6 bases). This CDR3 region has 14 residues. Germline V CDR1 and CDR2: KGHSH, LQKENI. V lost 3 bases to trimming and J lost 0 bases, with 9 bases between them.

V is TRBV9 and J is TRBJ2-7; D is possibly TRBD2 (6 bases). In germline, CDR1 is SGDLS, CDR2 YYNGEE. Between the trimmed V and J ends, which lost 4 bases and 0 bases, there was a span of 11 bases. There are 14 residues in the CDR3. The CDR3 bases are TGTGCCAGCAGCCGGGGGAGGAGCTCCTACGAGCAGTACTTC. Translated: CASSRGRSSYEQYF.

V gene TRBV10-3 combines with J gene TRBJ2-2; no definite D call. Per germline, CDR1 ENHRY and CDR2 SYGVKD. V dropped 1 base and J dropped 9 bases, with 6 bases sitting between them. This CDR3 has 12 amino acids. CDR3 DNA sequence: TGTGCCATCAGTGAGTTAAACTGGGAGCTGTTTTTT. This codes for CAISELNWELFF.

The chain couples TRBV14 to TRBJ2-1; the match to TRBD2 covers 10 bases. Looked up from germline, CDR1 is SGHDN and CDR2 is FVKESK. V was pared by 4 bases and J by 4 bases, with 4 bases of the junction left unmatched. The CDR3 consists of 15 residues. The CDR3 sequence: CASSLYSGRYNEQFF. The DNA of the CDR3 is TGTGCCAGCAGCCTTTATAGCGGGAGGTACAATGAGCAGTTCTTC.

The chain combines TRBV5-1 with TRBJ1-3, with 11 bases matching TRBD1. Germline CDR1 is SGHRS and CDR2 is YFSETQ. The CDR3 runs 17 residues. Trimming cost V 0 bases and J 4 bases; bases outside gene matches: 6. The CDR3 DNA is TGCGCCAGCAGCTTGGCCGGACAGGGGGCGCGGGGAAACACCATATATTTT. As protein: CASSLAGQGARGNTIYF.

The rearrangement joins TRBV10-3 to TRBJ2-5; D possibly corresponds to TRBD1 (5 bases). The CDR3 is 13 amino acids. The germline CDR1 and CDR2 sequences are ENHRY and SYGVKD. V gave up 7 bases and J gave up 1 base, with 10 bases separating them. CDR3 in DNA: TGTGCCATCAATAGACAGTCCCAAGAGACCCAGTACTTC. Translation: CAINRQSQETQYF.